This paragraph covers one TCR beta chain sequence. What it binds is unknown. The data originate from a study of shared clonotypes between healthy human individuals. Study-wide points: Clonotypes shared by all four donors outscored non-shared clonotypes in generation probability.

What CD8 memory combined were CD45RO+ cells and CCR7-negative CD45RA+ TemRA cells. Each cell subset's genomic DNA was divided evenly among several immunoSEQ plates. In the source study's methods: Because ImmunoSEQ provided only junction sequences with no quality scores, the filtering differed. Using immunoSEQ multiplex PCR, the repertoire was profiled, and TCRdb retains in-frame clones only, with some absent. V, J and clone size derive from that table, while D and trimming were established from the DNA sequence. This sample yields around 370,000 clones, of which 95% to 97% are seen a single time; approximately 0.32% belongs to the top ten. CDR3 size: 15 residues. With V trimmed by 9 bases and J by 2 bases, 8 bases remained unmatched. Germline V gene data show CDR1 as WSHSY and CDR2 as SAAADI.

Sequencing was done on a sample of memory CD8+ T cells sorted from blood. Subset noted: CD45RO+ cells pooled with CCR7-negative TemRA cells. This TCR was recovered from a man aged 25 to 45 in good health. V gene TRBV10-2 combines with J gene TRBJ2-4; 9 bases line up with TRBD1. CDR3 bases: TGCGCCAGTTCTTGGGACAGGGAGACCAAAAACATTCAGTACTTC. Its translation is CASSWDRETKNIQYF.